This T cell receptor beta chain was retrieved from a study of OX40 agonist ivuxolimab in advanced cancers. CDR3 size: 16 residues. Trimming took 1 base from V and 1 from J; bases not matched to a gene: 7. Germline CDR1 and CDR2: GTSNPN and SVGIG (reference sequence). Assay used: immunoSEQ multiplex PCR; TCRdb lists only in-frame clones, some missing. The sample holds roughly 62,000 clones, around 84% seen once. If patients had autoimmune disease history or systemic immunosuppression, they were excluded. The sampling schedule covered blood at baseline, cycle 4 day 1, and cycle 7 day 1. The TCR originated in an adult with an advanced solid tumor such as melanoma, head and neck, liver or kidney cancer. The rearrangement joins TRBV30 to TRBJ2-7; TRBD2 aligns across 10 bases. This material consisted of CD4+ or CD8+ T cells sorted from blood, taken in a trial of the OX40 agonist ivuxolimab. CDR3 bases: TGTGCCTGGAGTGGGAGCCTAGCGGGGGCTTCCTACGAGCAGTACTTC. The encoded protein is CAWSGSLAGASYEQYF.